This T cell receptor (beta chain) was captured by sequencing in a study of Graves' ophthalmopathy and Graves' hyperthyroidism. At least ten counts were recorded for this clonotype. Its antigen is unidentified. RNA served as the template for amplifying TCR beta CDR3 regions. The library came from an HTBI-primed first-round RT-PCR and a second-round multiplex PCR. TCRdb reprocessed the multiplex PCR reads via MiXCR and lists one record per CDR3 protein. The table lists about 480,000 distinct CDR3 sequences, 13% to 15% of them singletons. Points from the study as a whole: Progression of ophthalmopathy was predicted by the model with roughly 71% sensitivity and around 72% specificity.

Germline V lookup: CDR1 LNHDA, CDR2 SQIVND (reference sequence). V was clipped by 4 bases and J by 7 bases, with 14 bases between them. This CDR3 spans 15 amino acids. The TCR sequence derives from a woman in her twenties or thirties with Graves' ophthalmopathy. Sequences were obtained from blood. The chain uses TRBV19 and TRBJ1-6; weak D call: TRBD1 (6 bases). The CDR3 bases are TGTGCCAGTAGTAGGGCTCCAGGGACAAATTCACCCCTCCACTTT. Translation: CASSRAPGTNSPLHF.